This T cell receptor beta chain stems from a study of blood T cell repertoires in COVID-19. Original analysis: Using reference gene primer amplification, nucleated cell counts were estimated. The table came from immunoSEQ multiplex PCR; TCRdb's copy has only in-frame clones and leaves some out. That table supplies the V and J calls and clone size; D and trimming were determined from the DNA. The table includes about 190,000 clones, 88% detected once. Only one count was recorded for this clone. This sequence was found in a man aged 65 to 79 with active or convalescent COVID-19. What was sequenced was peripheral blood.

The CDR3 region has the DNA TGTGCCAGCAGCTTGGGGGCCTTTTCGCCTCAGCAGTACTTC. Its translation: CASSLGAFSPQQYF. The chain couples TRBV5-6 to TRBJ2-7; D uncertain. V lost 0 bases and J lost 8, with 15 bases in between. Germline V CDR1 and CDR2: SGHDT, YYEEEE. This CDR3 has 14 amino acids.